These 23 T cell receptor beta chains came from one sample sequenced in a study of blood T cell repertoires in COVID-19. Sequenced by immunoSEQ multiplex PCR; TCRdb stores in-frame clones only, minus some. The sample has hundreds of thousands of clones, nearly 90% seen once. Material for sequencing was peripheral blood. The source of these receptors is a man aged 18 to 30 with active or convalescent COVID-19.

The chain has TRBV28 and TRBJ1-2, with D perhaps matching TRBD1 (5 bases). Trimming stripped 3 bases from V and 5 bases from J, with 13 bases between. The CDR3 is 14 residues long. Germline V CDR1 and CDR2: MDHEN, SYDVKM. CDR3 in amino acids: CASSFRVIIYGYTF. In DNA form, the CDR3 reads TGTGCCAGCAGTTTCAGGGTGATTATTTATGGCTACACCTTC.

This sequence joins TRBV7-2 and TRBJ1-5, with D perhaps matching TRBD1 (5 bases). Trimming removed 3 bases from V and 3 bases from J, with 12 bases in between. From germline, CDR1 is SGHTA and CDR2 FQGNSA. CDR3 length equals 15 residues. The CDR3 protein is CASSLQGRDNQPQHF. The CDR3 DNA follows: TGTGCCAGCAGCTTGCAGGGAAGGGACAATCAGCCCCAGCATTTT.

This clone turned up a few times. The rearrangement joins TRBV28 to TRBJ1-2; D remains ambiguous. CDR3 length equals 11 residues. In germline, CDR1 is MDHEN, CDR2 SYDVKM. The V and J ends lost 4 bases and 6 bases respectively, with 6 bases between them. This chain's CDR3 is CASSSGDGYTF. The CDR3 nucleotides are TGTGCCAGCAGTTCGGGTGATGGCTACACCTTC.

This chain uses TRBV6-6 with TRBJ1-6; TRBD1 is a possible D gene (5 bases). V was trimmed by 4 bases and J by 8 bases, leaving 18 bases between them. The V gene's germline CDR1 is MNHNY and CDR2 SVGAGI (reference sequence). This CDR3 spans 16 amino acids. DNA for the CDR3: TGTGCCAGCAGTTCTGGAAGACAGCCGGTGGATTCACCCCTCCACTTT. Its translation is CASSSGRQPVDSPLHF.

The chain is built from TRBV11-2 and TRBJ2-7, with D perhaps matching TRBD1 (5 bases). This CDR3 has 16 residues. CDR1 SGHAT and CDR2 FQNNGV come from the germline V gene. V was shortened by 4 bases and J by 2 bases, with 18 bases between the two germline ends. The CDR3 here is CASSSVASQDPYEQYF. DNA for the CDR3: TGTGCCAGCAGCTCAGTCGCCTCACAGGATCCCTACGAGCAGTACTTC.

The chain combines TRBV12-3 or TRBV12-4 with TRBJ2-1; a possible D gene is TRBD2 (6 bases). This CDR3 has 11 residues. Trimming took off 6 bases at V and 9 bases at J, with 9 bases between the two ends. DNA of the CDR3: TGTGCCAGCAGCCCAGCGGGTGAGCAGTTCTTC. This translates into CASSPAGEQFF.

J is TRBJ2-7 and V is TRBV6-4; the match to TRBD2 covers 7 bases. The CDR3 has 14 amino acids. In germline, CDR1 is MRHNA, CDR2 SNTAGT. Trimming at V came to 5 bases and at J to 5 bases, leaving 9 bases not matched to a gene. The DNA of the CDR3 is TGTGCCAGCAGTCCCGACCGAACTAGCGACGAGCAGTACTTC. Protein sequence: CASSPDRTSDEQYF.

The chain employs TRBV11-2 and TRBJ1-1; TRBD1 aligns across 7 bases. V was clipped by 5 bases and J by 2 bases; unmatched bases: 5. Germline values: CDR1 SGHAT, CDR2 FQNNGV. This CDR3 region has 14 residues. CDR3 residues: CASSLGTANTEAFF. Here the CDR3 DNA reads TGTGCCAGCAGCCTCGGGACAGCAAACACTGAAGCTTTCTTT.

Written as DNA, the CDR3 is TGTGCCAGCACCCTAAAGACAGGGAAGGTCGAACAGCCCCAGCATTTT. Translated, it gives CASTLKTGKVEQPQHF. V usage is TRBV28 and J usage is TRBJ1-5, with 7 bases identical to TRBD1. The ends lost 7 bases at V and 7 bases at J; junction bases unmatched: 16. The CDR3 totals 16 residues. The germline V gene has CDR1 MDHEN and CDR2 SYDVKM.

The gene calls are TRBV6-2 or TRBV6-3 and TRBJ2-7; possibly TRBD1 for D (6 bases). Trimming left V 5 bases short and J 4 bases short, with 9 bases between. From germline, CDR1 is MNHEY and CDR2 SVGEGT. The CDR3 extends over 12 amino acids. CDR3 region: CASSIRGYEQYF. DNA of the CDR3: TGTGCCAGCAGTATCAGGGGTTACGAGCAGTACTTC.

The chain carries TRBV5-1 and TRBJ2-1, with TRBD2 as a possible D gene (5 bases). V was cut by 0 bases and J by 7 bases, with 11 bases left in between. This CDR3 is built from 14 residues. The germline V gene has CDR1 SGHRS and CDR2 YFSETQ. The CDR3 nucleotides read TGCGCCAGCAGCTTGGCGTCTAGGAGGAATGAGCAGTTCTTC. Its translation is CASSLASRRNEQFF.

The rearrangement joins TRBV19 to TRBJ2-5; no clear D. Trimming cost V 3 bases and J 2 bases, with 7 bases left between them. The CDR3 is 13 amino acids. Germline CDR1 reads LNHDA; CDR2 reads SQIVND (reference sequence). The CDR3 nucleotides read TGTGCCAGTAGTATCGTCAGACAAGAGACCCAGTACTTC. Translation: CASSIVRQETQYF.

The rearrangement joins TRBV7-2 to TRBJ1-2; possible D gene TRBD1, 6 bases. Per the germline V gene, CDR1 is SGHTA and CDR2 is FQGNSA. V dropped 5 bases and J dropped 4 bases, with 11 bases sitting between them. The length of the CDR3 is 13 residues. In nucleotides, the CDR3 is TGTGCCAGCAGCACCAGACAGGCCTATGGCTACACCTTC. Translation: CASSTRQAYGYTF.

This chain links TRBV7-3 with TRBJ1-1; unclear D gene. CDR1 and CDR2 from the germline V gene are SGHTA and FQGTGA. Trimming removed 2 bases from V and 7 bases from J, with 14 bases in between. This CDR3 has 14 amino acids. For the CDR3, the DNA is TGTGCCAGCAGCTTATCGGCACAGTCGATTGAAGCTTTCTTT. Its translation: CASSLSAQSIEAFF.

Details on this clone: The sample contains more than one DNA sequence encoding this CDR3. This chain connects TRBV2 to TRBJ1-1; D is unresolved. CDR3 size: 11 residues. Trimming took off 8 bases at V and 3 bases at J, with 7 bases between the two ends. Per germline, CDR1 SNHLY and CDR2 FYNNEI. In DNA form, the CDR3 reads TGTGCCAGCGACGGAGACACTGAAGCTTTCTTT. This codes for CASDGDTEAFF. The whole variable domain, remainder taken from reference TRBV2 and TRBJ1-1, is EPEVTQTPSHQVTQMGQEVILRCVPISNHLYFYWYRQILGQKVEFLVSFYNNEISEKSEIFDDQFSVERPDGSNFTLKIRSTKLEDSAMYFCASDGDTEAFFGQGTRLTVV.

The chain recombines TRBV5-1 with TRBJ1-2, with 7 positions matching TRBD1. This CDR3 comprises 16 residues. Unmatched junction bases numbered 16, after V lost 3 bases and J lost 8 bases. Germline V gene lookup returns CDR1 SGHRS and CDR2 YFSETQ. CDR3 protein: CASSSAQLTGEEGYTF. CDR3 nucleotides: TGCGCCAGCAGCTCCGCACAATTAACAGGGGAGGAGGGCTACACCTTC. The variable domain in full, completed from reference TRBV5-1 and TRBJ1-2, reads KAGVTQTPRYLIKTRGQQVTLSCSPISGHRSVSWYQQTPGQGLQFLFEYFSETQRNKGNFPGRFSGRQFSNSRSEMNVSTLELGDSALYLCASSSAQLTGEEGYTFGSGTRLTVV.

This clone was counted between two and nine times. The chain couples TRBV7-2 to TRBJ2-5; unclear D gene. Germline values: CDR1 SGHTA, CDR2 FQGNSA. V lost 2 bases and J 1 base, leaving 8 bases between the germline ends. This CDR3 has 14 amino acids. Here the CDR3 reads CASSLSGIQETQYF. The CDR3 DNA follows: TGTGCCAGCAGCTTATCTGGCATCCAAGAGACCCAGTACTTC.

This sequence joins TRBV28 and TRBJ2-3, with D uncertain. Trimming took 5 bases from V and 4 from J, leaving 10 bases between them. Germline-derived CDR1 and CDR2 are MDHEN and SYDVKM. The CDR3 consists of 13 residues. The CDR3 region has the DNA TGTGCCAGCAGTCTCCTGGGCCCAGATACGCAGTATTTT. This translates into CASSLLGPDTQYF.

The chain joins TRBV4-2 to TRBJ2-3; TRBD2 aligns across 7 bases. CDR3 length equals 20 residues. With 4 bases clipped from V and 4 bases from J, the junction kept 23 bases outside the gene matches. Germline assignment: CDR1 LGHNA and CDR2 YNFKEQ. The CDR3 loop is CASSLRRASGTALGADTQYF. CDR3 bases: TGTGCCAGCAGCCTCCGGCGAGCTAGCGGTACGGCATTAGGAGCAGATACGCAGTATTTT.

The V and J genes are TRBV19 and TRBJ1-2, with D maybe TRBD1 (5 bases). Germline CDR1 and CDR2: LNHDA and SQIVND (reference sequence). Trimming took off 8 bases at V and 4 bases at J, with 17 bases between the two ends. The CDR3 runs to 14 residues. For the CDR3, the DNA is TGTGCCAGTCGCTTCAAGCAGGGCAGCTATGGCTACACCTTC. It encodes CASRFKQGSYGYTF.

The V call is TRBV6-5, the J call TRBJ1-5; perhaps TRBD1 as D (6 bases). The V end lost 4 bases, the J end lost 0 bases, and 10 bases lay between the germline ends. CDR1 and CDR2 (germline): MNHEY, SVGAGI. The CDR3 extends over 15 amino acids. CDR3 DNA: TGTGCCAGCAGTTCACAGGGTTTTAGCAATCAGCCCCAGCATTTT. As protein: CASSSQGFSNQPQHF.

The V gene is TRBV28, the J gene TRBJ2-7, with TRBD2 matching 15 bases. This CDR3 has 17 residues. Germline CDR1 reads MDHEN; CDR2 reads SYDVKM. J lost 7 bases, V lost 5 bases, and 12 bases had no gene match. CDR3 in amino acids: CASSLHRGLAGGQEQYF. Here the CDR3 DNA reads TGTGCCAGCAGTCTTCATCGAGGACTAGCGGGAGGGCAGGAGCAGTACTTC.

The chain has TRBV7-2 and TRBJ1-3; TRBD1 is a possible D gene (6 bases). Per germline, CDR1 SGHTA and CDR2 FQGNSA. This CDR3 is built from 15 residues. With 5 bases removed from V and 0 bases from J, the gap between germline ends came to 11 bases. DNA of the CDR3: TGTGCCAGCAGCACAGACAGGCTCTCTGGAAACACCATATATTTT. It codes for CASSTDRLSGNTIYF.